The rows below give T cell receptor beta chains drawn from one sample of a study of beta chain features in type 1 diabetes. Assay used: immunoSEQ multiplex PCR; TCRdb lists only in-frame clones, some missing. The repertoire holds 680,000 or so clones, with 10% to 15% as singletons. Sequencing used naive CD4+ T cells from blood. Receptor source: a man aged 18 to 30 with type 1 diabetes. Both conserved end residues are part of each CDR3. The D gene is left open where the match is weak. A row's size may be missing; if present it is once, few, many or a size class.

>.|TRBJ1-4|TRBD1|16|TRBV4-1
CASSQERGRGQEKLFF
TGCGCCAGCAGCCAAGAGAGGGGAAGGGGGCAGGAAAAACTGTTTTTT
>.|TRBJ1-5|.|16|TRBV4-1
CASAKEGGGYNQPQHF
TGCGCCAGCGCGAAAGAAGGAGGGGGTTACAATCAGCCCCAGCATTTT
>.|TRBJ1-1|.|16|TRBV4-1
CASSPSLVEVNTEAFF
TGCGCCAGCAGCCCCAGCCTGGTTGAGGTGAACACTGAAGCTTTCTTT
>few|TRBJ2-5|TRBD2|16|TRBV5-1
CASSMPGTGLEETQYF
TGCGCCAGCAGTATGCCCGGGACCGGACTAGAAGAGACCCAGTACTTC
>.|TRBJ1-4|.|15|TRBV5-1
CASTSGDGAGEKLFF
TGCGCCAGCACCTCGGGTGACGGGGCCGGCGAAAAACTGTTTTTT
>few|TRBJ2-3|TRBD2|16|TRBV12-5
CASGPGLAAYTDTQYF
TGTGCTAGTGGTCCTGGACTAGCGGCCTACACAGATACGCAGTATTTT
>few|TRBJ1-3|.|12|TRBV30
CAWSVVRYTIYF
TGTGCCTGGAGTGTAGTCCGGTACACCATATATTTT
>many|TRBJ2-5|.|15|TRBV30
CAWRLPGWSGATQYF
TGTGCCTGGAGACTACCGGGATGGAGCGGAGCGACCCAGTACTTC
>few|TRBJ2-2|TRBD2|16|TRBV7-6
CASSLGLGSNTGELFF
TGTGCCAGCAGCCTCGGACTAGGGTCGAACACCGGGGAGCTGTTTTTT
>.|TRBJ1-1|.|12|TRBV30
CALGPWGTEAFF
TGTGCTTTGGGACCGTGGGGCACTGAAGCTTTCTTT
>once|TRBJ1-4|.|15|TRBV27
CASRGSTATNEKLFF
TGTGCCAGCAGGGGCTCGACCGCAACTAATGAAAAACTGTTTTTT
>.|TRBJ2-1|TRBD2|15|TRBV7-3
CASSPGLAGVNEQFF
TGTGCCAGCAGCCCGGGACTAGCGGGCGTCAATGAGCAGTTCTTC
>.|TRBJ1-6|.|15|TRBV7-2
CASSREGSYNSPLHF
TGTGCCAGCAGCCGCGAGGGGTCCTATAATTCACCCCTCCACTTT
>few|TRBJ2-1|TRBD2|13|TRBV6-1
CASSEQRGNEQFF
TGTGCCAGCAGTGAACAGCGGGGGAATGAGCAGTTCTTC
>.|TRBJ1-5|TRBD1|15|TRBV4-2
CASAQGAGSNQPQHF
TGTGCCAGCGCTCAGGGGGCGGGAAGCAATCAGCCCCAGCATTTT
>few|TRBJ1-5|.|15|TRBV6-5
CASSRGGGTGQPQHF
TGTGCCAGCAGTCGCGGAGGCGGTACGGGTCAGCCCCAGCATTTT
>few|TRBJ1-2|.|14|TRBV29-1
CSVEVHLSNYGYTF
TGCAGCGTTGAAGTACACCTTTCTAACTATGGCTACACCTTC
>.|TRBJ2-3|TRBD1|15|TRBV5-1
CASRLTGDITDTQYF
TGCGCCAGCAGATTGACAGGGGATATAACAGATACGCAGTATTTT
>few|TRBJ1-1|TRBD1|14|TRBV27
CASSPTYQGAEAFF
TGTGCCAGCAGTCCAACGTACCAGGGGGCTGAAGCTTTCTTT
>.|TRBJ1-2|.|11|TRBV5-6
CASSSLYGYTF
TGTGCCAGCAGCTCCCTTTATGGCTACACCTTC
>few|TRBJ2-7|TRBD1|16|TRBV7-8
CASSLVGGQGKYEQYF
TGTGCCAGCAGCTTAGTGGGAGGACAGGGGAAGTACGAGCAGTACTTC
>.|TRBJ1-6|TRBD1|17|TRBV30
CAWIPPIGQAPDSPLHF
TGTGCCTGGATCCCCCCCATCGGACAGGCCCCTGATTCACCCCTCCACTTT
>.|TRBJ2-3|.|12|TRBV30
CAWTSGAYTQYF
TGTGCCTGGACCAGTGGGGCTTATACGCAGTATTTT
>few|TRBJ2-1|.|13|TRBV6-6
CASSKGYNNEQFF
TGTGCCAGCAGTAAGGGCTACAACAATGAGCAGTTCTTC
>few|TRBJ2-7|TRBD2|13|TRBV18
CASSPGRAYEQYF
TGTGCCAGCTCACCGGGGAGGGCCTACGAGCAGTACTTC
>few|TRBJ1-3|TRBD1|17|TRBV23-1
CASSQRRRGPGGNTIYF
TGCGCCAGCAGTCAAAGGCGTAGGGGGCCTGGTGGAAACACCATATATTTT
>.|TRBJ1-1|.|13|TRBV7-6
CASSWTENTEAFF
TGTGCCAGCAGCTGGACAGAGAACACTGAAGCTTTCTTT
>.|TRBJ1-2|.|16|TRBV30
CACRRGGSVPNYGYTF
TGTGCCTGCCGCCGGGGTGGCAGCGTGCCTAACTATGGCTACACCTTC